This T cell receptor (beta chain) was profiled in a study of tumor-infiltrating lymphocytes in primary liver carcinoma (dated by TCRdb to the late 2010s). Regarding the complete study: Between late 2015 and early 2016, a few patients in China with histopathologically diagnosed primary liver carcinoma had their tumors surgically resected. The five patients had tumors staged T1-T3 N0M0, with maximum diameters ranging from roughly 4 to 10 cm. Across five regions of each liver tumor, along with adjacent normal tissue and blood, the study brought together TCRbeta repertoire sequencing, expression microarrays and whole-exome sequencing. A total of approximately 35 specimens from 5 patients, comprising some 25 tumor regions, 5 adjacent noncancerous liver tissues and 5 peripheral blood samples, were covered by TCRbeta repertoire sequencing. Samples yielded roughly 3.65 to 7.13 million productive TCRbeta reads; read depth did not differ significantly between tissue types. Hepatocellular carcinoma (four) or combined HCC and intrahepatic cholangiocarcinoma (one) was present in the five patients, who were three men and two women aged 30 to 69 years. Repertoires from technical replicates were highly reproducible, with mean shared-clone rates approximately 0.92 and correlation coefficients above 0.95. General findings and caveats noted by the study authors: Compared with blood, tumors had a significantly larger share of the repertoire taken up by the top 250 clones (p = 0.039). Because the samples were bulk and unsorted, CD4+ and CD8+ T cell repertoires could not be compared. With just a few patients in the study, the authors point out that the findings should be validated in a larger study. Only the TCR beta chain was sequenced, so true repertoire diversity is likely underestimated because unpaired alpha chains were not captured. Repertoire overlap was found to be higher between tumor regions (mean around 36%) than between tumor-adjacent (roughly 17%) or tumor-blood (14%) pairs, consistent with antigen-driven expansion.

A remark on this clonotype: Its antigen is not yet known. Nothing much larger sits one base from this clone, and base qualities are not available.

RNA from unsorted whole blood was extracted with TRIzol reagent, and germline DNA was obtained with the DNeasy Blood & Tissue kit. At the time of sampling, the patients had chronic HBV infection and had not received any treatment. Before surgery, about 3.9 milliliters of peripheral blood were drawn into K2EDTA tubes. Using a constant-region primer and ProtoScript II reverse transcriptase, TCRbeta-specific cDNA was reverse-transcribed from around 520 ng total RNA. The TCRbeta libraries were prepared through three rounds of nested multiplex PCR following a slightly modified ARM-PCR procedure. Each of the first two PCR rounds ran for approximately 10 cycles using multiplex TRBV1-TRBV30 forward primers together with a Cbeta reverse primer. Sample barcodes and Illumina adapters were added in a final 25-cycle PCR using Deep VentR polymerase. Before sequencing, amplicons of 200-500 bp were purified from gel using a QIAquick gel extraction kit. An Illumina HiSeq 2500 was used to sequence the TCRbeta amplicons, generating 250-bp paired-end reads. As for the original processing: Trimmomatic v0.33 was used to quality-trim the reads, and FLASH v1.2.11 was used to merge paired reads so that full CDR3 sequences could be recovered. MiGEC v1.2.1b assigned V, D and J germline segments to the rearranged TCRbeta sequences. Clonotype statistics and Shannon-Wiener diversity indices were calculated with VDJtools v1.0.0. Except for diversity analysis, only each sample's 250 most abundant clonotypes were used in subsequent analyses to reduce sampling bias. The raw public data were reprocessed by TCRdb itself: fastp quality trimming at Q25, MiXCR clonotype calling, in-frame beta chains only. Every entry covers one CDR3 protein and lists the most common genes and DNA from its rows. TCRdb assigned the V and J calls; the authors' analysis was not used. Within this sample are fewer than 350,000 distinct CDR3 sequences, with roughly two thirds of them counted one time only. The top ten clones comprise about 9.4% of the sample.

Its CDR3 holds 14 amino acids, cysteine through phenylalanine. The read is trimmed to its CDR3 DNA, 42 bases read in frame from base 1. The germline V gene specifies SGHDN as CDR1 and FVKESK as CDR2. V gives up 1 base and J gives up 2 bases, and the segment between their germline ends measures 9 bases. The chain is made from TRBV14 and TRBJ2-7, with an unclear D gene assignment. This clonotype was obtained from a man between 40 and 49 years old with primary liver carcinoma and hepatitis B virus infection. Material: peripheral blood. In nucleotides, the sequence is TGTGCCAGCAGCCAAGTAAGAAGCACCTACGAGCAGTACTTC. Translation gives CASSQVRSTYEQYF. The entire variable domain, with the stretches around the CDR3 drawn from the reference TRBV14 and TRBJ2-7 proteins, is EAGVTQFPSHSVIEKGQTVTLRCDPISGHDNLYWYRRVMGKEIKFLLHFVKESKQDESGMPNNRFLAERTGGTYSTLKVQPAELEDSGVYFCASSQVRSTYEQYFGPGTRLTVT.